The next 32 T cell receptor beta chains were all read from a single sample in a study of technical replicates of blood from a few donors. Profiling relied on immunoSEQ multiplex PCR, and the TCRdb table lists in-frame clones only, not all of them. The repertoire holds 75,000 to 90,000 clones, 93% seen once, with around 0.38% in the top ten. The sample taken for sequencing was T cells isolated from PBMCs. The receptors originated from a human donor in good health.

This sequence joins TRBV7-9 and TRBJ1-1; D is uncertain. V lost 1 base and J lost 1, with 10 bases in between. This CDR3 is 15 amino acids long. Germline values: CDR1 SEHNR, CDR2 FQNEAQ (reference sequence). CDR3 coding DNA: TGTGCCAGCAGCTTAGGAGGGATCGGGAACACTGAAGCTTTCTTT. Translating it yields CASSLGGIGNTEAFF.

V and J are TRBV11-2 and TRBJ1-3; D remains ambiguous. The CDR3 runs to 16 residues. From germline, CDR1 is SGHAT and CDR2 FQNNGV. Between the trimmed V and J ends, which lost 1 base and 1 base, there was a span of 11 bases. CDR3: CASSLVRVGSGNTIYF. Written as DNA, the CDR3 is TGTGCCAGCAGCTTAGTCCGGGTCGGTTCTGGAAACACCATATATTTT.

The chain joins TRBV10-3 to TRBJ1-5; 8 positions agree with TRBD1. The J segment lost 3 bases and the V segment lost 4 bases, leaving 8 bases of the junction unmatched. This CDR3 contains 16 residues. CDR1 is ENHRY, CDR2 SYGVKD, per germline. The CDR3 DNA reads as TGTGCCATCAGTGCGACGACAGGGGCGTCCAATCAGCCCCAGCATTTT. Protein sequence: CAISATTGASNQPQHF.

The gene calls are TRBV5-1 and TRBJ1-1, with unresolved D. The CDR3 contains 12 residues. The V end lost 4 bases, the J end lost 7 bases, and 11 bases lay between the germline ends. Germline V gene lookup returns CDR1 SGHRS and CDR2 YFSETQ. This CDR3 is CASSPNGGEAFF. As DNA, the CDR3 is TGCGCCAGCAGCCCCAACGGCGGTGAAGCTTTCTTT.

The rearrangement joins TRBV7-2 to TRBJ1-4; D not resolved. Per the germline V gene, CDR1 is SGHTA and CDR2 is FQGNSA. The CDR3 is 13 amino acids. V lost 5 bases and J lost 7, with 11 bases in between. In DNA, the CDR3 is TGTGCCAGCAGCCCCGCCGGGATTGAAAAACTGTTTTTT. Protein: CASSPAGIEKLFF.

The chain recombines TRBV4-1 with TRBJ1-5; D is perhaps TRBD1 (5 bases). This CDR3 comprises 13 residues. Germline loops: CDR1 MGHRA, CDR2 YSYEKL. V was shortened by 0 bases and J by 7 bases, with 7 bases between the two germline ends. CDR3 residues: CASSQEGAQPQHF. The CDR3 coding sequence is TGCGCCAGCAGCCAAGAAGGGGCACAGCCCCAGCATTTT.

This clone was seen once. Here the CDR3 reads CATDRGYMNTEAFF. In nucleotides, the CDR3 is TGTGCCACCGACCGGGGGTATATGAACACTGAAGCTTTCTTT. V is TRBV15 and J is TRBJ1-1; possible D gene TRBD1, 5 bases. Trimming took off 8 bases at V and 0 bases at J, with 13 bases between the two ends. Germline V gene sequence: CDR1 LNHNV, CDR2 YYDKDF (reference sequence). The CDR3 extends over 14 amino acids.

This rearrangement joins TRBV5-1 to TRBJ2-5, with D possibly matching TRBD2 (5 bases). This CDR3 is 15 amino acids long. Germline V gives CDR1 SGHRS, CDR2 YFSETQ. V lost 1 base to trimming and J lost 2 bases, with 12 bases between them. CDR3 region: CASSLRGKGQETQYF. In DNA, the CDR3 is TGCGCCAGCAGCTTGCGGGGAAAGGGTCAAGAGACCCAGTACTTC. Combining the CDR3 with reference TRBV5-1 and TRBJ2-5 gives the whole variable domain KAGVTQTPRYLIKTRGQQVTLSCSPISGHRSVSWYQQTPGQGLQFLFEYFSETQRNKGNFPGRFSGRQFSNSRSEMNVSTLELGDSALYLCASSLRGKGQETQYFGPGTRLLVL.

The rearrangement uses TRBV13 and TRBJ2-7; D might be TRBD2 (6 bases). V was cut by 6 bases and J by 2 bases, with 17 bases left in between. The CDR3 is 15 residues long. Germline loops: CDR1 PRHDT, CDR2 FYEKMQ (reference sequence). The CDR3 DNA follows: TGTGCCAGCAGTTTCGCACCGTCGGGGGCCTACGAGCAGTACTTC. This encodes CASSFAPSGAYEQYF.

The chain carries TRBV7-3 and TRBJ2-1; TRBD2 agrees at 9 bases. V was pared by 3 bases and J by 4 bases, with 10 bases of the junction left unmatched. The CDR3 is made up of 17 amino acids. Per germline, CDR1 SGHTA and CDR2 FQGTGA. As DNA, the CDR3 is TGTGCCAGCAGCTTCCAGGGGCTAGCGGGAAGATACAATGAGCAGTTCTTC. It encodes CASSFQGLAGRYNEQFF. Supplemented by reference TRBV7-3 and TRBJ2-1, the full variable domain reads GAGVSQTPSNKVTEKGKYVELRCDPISGHTALYWYRQSLGQGPEFLIYFQGTGAADDSGLPNDRFFAVRPEGSVSTLKIQRTERGDSAVYLCASSFQGLAGRYNEQFFGPGTRLTVL.

The chain joins TRBV7-2 to TRBJ2-3; TRBD2 agrees at 13 bases. Germline V gene sequence: CDR1 SGHTA, CDR2 FQGNSA. The CDR3 runs 15 residues. V was pared by 3 bases and J by 3 bases, with 0 bases of the junction left unmatched. The DNA of the CDR3 is TGTGCCAGCAGCTTGGGACTAGCGGGAACAGATACGCAGTATTTT. Amino acids: CASSLGLAGTDTQYF.

The rearrangement joins TRBV30 to TRBJ2-3, with 11 bases matching TRBD2. V shed 7 bases and J 5 bases; nucleotides not matched to a gene: 11. Germline CDR1 reads GTSNPN; CDR2 reads SVGIG (reference sequence). The CDR3 runs 15 residues. The CDR3 sequence: CAFRPRTSGQDTQYF. The DNA of the CDR3 is TGTGCCTTCCGACCCCGGACTAGCGGGCAAGATACGCAGTATTTT. The full variable domain, its missing parts supplied by reference TRBV30 and TRBJ2-3, is SQTIHQWPATLVQPVGSPLSLECTVEGTSNPNLYWYRQAAGRGLQLLFYSVGIGQISSEVPQNLSASRPQDRQFILSSKKLLLSDSGFYLCAFRPRTSGQDTQYFGPGTRLTVL.

The V call is TRBV19, the J call TRBJ2-7; 7 bases line up with TRBD1. Germline CDR1 and CDR2: LNHDA and SQIVND (reference sequence). The CDR3 runs 13 residues. V was pared by 5 bases and J by 6 bases, with 7 bases of the junction left unmatched. CDR3 loop: CASSLRGPGEQYF. The CDR3 DNA sequence: TGTGCCAGTAGTTTAAGGGGGCCCGGCGAGCAGTACTTC.

The chain carries TRBV28 and TRBJ2-5; 8 nucleotides match TRBD2. Germline V gives CDR1 MDHEN, CDR2 SYDVKM. The CDR3 runs 15 residues. After removal of 3 bases from V and 2 bases from J, the junction contained 5 bases not matched to a gene. CDR3 nucleotides: TGTGCCAGCAGTTTTGATCAGCGGGAGCAAGAGACCCAGTACTTC. This sequence encodes CASSFDQREQETQYF.

This chain links TRBV2 with TRBJ1-2; D remains ambiguous. The CDR3 loop spans 15 amino acids. With 1 base removed from V and 5 bases from J, the gap between germline ends came to 14 bases. Per germline, CDR1 SNHLY and CDR2 FYNNEI. The CDR3 bases are TGTGCCAGCAGTGAAGGGGGAGATCCACTATATGGCTACACCTTC. Its translation: CASSEGGDPLYGYTF.

In DNA, the CDR3 is TGTGCCAGTAGACTAGCGGGAGAAGCCAAAAACATTCAGTACTTC. Amino acid sequence: CASRLAGEAKNIQYF. This chain uses TRBV6-6 with TRBJ2-4, with 12 bases lining up with TRBD2. The CDR3 is 15 residues long. Per germline, CDR1 MNHNY and CDR2 SVGAGI (reference sequence). After removal of 9 bases from V and 0 bases from J, the junction contained 3 bases not matched to a gene.

This rearrangement joins TRBV7-3 to TRBJ2-7; 9 bases are a match to TRBD2. The CDR3 extends over 15 amino acids. The ends lost 2 bases at V and 6 bases at J; junction bases unmatched: 8. Germline assignment: CDR1 SGHTA and CDR2 FQGTGA. This chain's CDR3 is CASSLAGTSLSEQYF. CDR3 DNA sequence: TGTGCCAGCAGCTTAGCCGGGACTAGCCTCTCCGAGCAGTACTTC.

The chain employs TRBV6-5 and TRBJ2-7; 9 bases match TRBD1. The V segment lost 3 bases and the J segment 4 bases; nucleotides outside the gene matches: 7. This CDR3 is built from 15 residues. In germline, CDR1 is MNHEY, CDR2 SVGAGI. CDR3 DNA sequence: TGTGCCAGCAGTTATGTAGGGACAGGGACGTACGAGCAGTACTTC. Residues: CASSYVGTGTYEQYF.

This chain links TRBV5-4 with TRBJ1-3; D gene unclear. V was shortened by 0 bases and J by 0 bases, with 7 bases between the two germline ends. Germline values: CDR1 SGHNT, CDR2 YYREEE (reference sequence). CDR3 length: 15 residues. The CDR3 nucleotides are TGTGCCAGCAGCTTGGATCACTTCTCTGGAAACACCATATATTTT. Amino acids: CASSLDHFSGNTIYF.

This clone has just a few counts. The chain combines TRBV20-1 with TRBJ1-2; D remains ambiguous. The CDR3 contains 11 residues. The germline gives CDR1 DFQATT, CDR2 SNEGSKA (reference sequence). DNA of the CDR3: TGCACCTATACGGCGGGCTATGGCTACACCTTC. As protein: CTYTAGYGYTF.

This chain's CDR3 is CASSLGGGGLGEQFF. Here the CDR3 DNA reads TGTGCCAGCAGCTTAGGGGGGGGAGGATTAGGGGAGCAGTTCTTC. The rearrangement uses TRBV11-3 and TRBJ2-1; 7 nucleotides align to TRBD2. The CDR3 totals 15 residues. V dropped 1 base and J dropped 10; count of bases not matched to a gene: 10. From germline, CDR1 is SGHNT and CDR2 YENEEA.

The V gene is TRBV6-4, the J gene TRBJ1-1, with no clear D. Germline assignment: CDR1 MRHNA and CDR2 SNTAGT. Trimming stripped 10 bases from V and 11 bases from J, with 14 bases between. This CDR3 is built from 10 residues. CDR3 in DNA: TGTGCCACGGGTCGGGTGAGGGCTTTCTTT. Its protein product is CATGRVRAFF.

The CDR3 DNA reads TGTGCCAGCTCACCTAAAATTTCTGGGGCCAACGTCCTGACTTTC. Translation gives CASSPKISGANVLTF. The J gene is TRBJ2-6, the V gene TRBV18; D is undetermined. Germline V gene lookup returns CDR1 KGHSH and CDR2 LQKENI. The V end lost 3 bases, the J end lost 1 base, and 7 bases lay between the germline ends. This CDR3 contains 15 residues. The full variable domain, in which reference TRBV18 and TRBJ2-6 provide the parts outside the CDR3, is NAGVMQNPRHLVRRRGQEARLRCSPMKGHSHVYWYRQLPEEGLKFMVYLQKENIIDESGMPKERFSAEFPKEGPSILRIQQVVRGDSAAYFCASSPKISGANVLTFGAGSRLTVL.

Concerning this clone: Because the CDR3's place on the DNA is in doubt, the DNA is left out and the CDR3 is given as listed by TCRdb. The chain has TRBV6-1 and TRBJ2-7; TRBD2, the D gene given by the table, was not confirmed from the DNA. Looked up from germline, CDR1 is MNHNS and CDR2 is SASEGT. The CDR3 is made up of 15 amino acids, end residues included. The CDR3: CASSTSTLNYYEQYF.

The chain combines TRBV27 with TRBJ1-2; TRBD1 matches 7 bases. The CDR3 loop spans 14 amino acids. The germline V gene encodes CDR1 MNHEY and CDR2 SMNVEV (reference sequence). V shed 3 bases and J 7 bases; nucleotides not matched to a gene: 8. The CDR3 DNA sequence: TGTGCCAGCAGTTTTACAGGGGTCAGGAGTGGCTACACCTTC. The encoded protein is CASSFTGVRSGYTF.

This chain joins TRBV20-1 and TRBJ2-3; no clear D gene. The V gene lost 7 bases and the J gene lost 0 bases, with 5 bases spanning the gap. This CDR3 spans 11 amino acids. The germline CDR1 and CDR2 sequences are DFQATT and SNEGSKA (reference sequence). The CDR3 sequence: CSVVSTDTQYF. For the CDR3, the DNA is TGCAGTGTAGTTAGCACAGATACGCAGTATTTT.

In its sample, this clone was seen once. The V and J genes are TRBV7-2 and TRBJ2-3; 9 nucleotides agree with TRBD2. V lost 4 bases, J lost 1 base, and 3 bases stayed unmatched. The CDR3 runs 15 residues. Germline CDR1 SGHTA, CDR2 FQGNSA. CDR3 nucleotide sequence: TGTGCCAGCAGCTCTCCTAGCGGGGGCACAGATACGCAGTATTTT. Its translation is CASSSPSGGTDTQYF.

The J gene is TRBJ2-5, the V gene TRBV19, with TRBD2 identical over 12 bases. CDR1 is LNHDA, CDR2 SQIVND, per germline (reference sequence). The CDR3 spans 13 residues. Trimming at V came to 8 bases and at J to 4 bases, leaving 2 bases not matched to a gene. Written as DNA, the CDR3 is TGTGCCAGTCTAGCGGGAGGGACAGAGACCCAGTACTTC. This sequence encodes CASLAGGTETQYF.

The chain recombines TRBV6-5 with TRBJ2-2, with TRBD2 as a possible D gene (6 bases). This CDR3 comprises 15 residues. V was clipped by 1 base and J by 5 bases, with 11 bases between them. Looked up from germline, CDR1 is MNHEY and CDR2 is SVGAGI. CDR3 protein: CASSYWRERTGELFF. The CDR3 region has the DNA TGTGCCAGCAGTTACTGGCGGGAAAGGACCGGGGAGCTGTTTTTT.

This clone is a singleton in its sample. The chain links TRBV2 to TRBJ2-7, with D possibly being TRBD1 (5 bases). Germline V lookup: CDR1 SNHLY, CDR2 FYNNEI. This CDR3 has 15 residues. The V and J ends lost 7 bases and 1 base respectively, with 17 bases between them. CDR3 in DNA: TGTGCCAGCAAGCCTGCAGGGCCACGTTCCTACGAGCAGTACTTC. It specifies CASKPAGPRSYEQYF. Full variable domain (outside the CDR3, taken from reference TRBV2 and TRBJ2-7): EPEVTQTPSHQVTQMGQEVILRCVPISNHLYFYWYRQILGQKVEFLVSFYNNEISEKSEIFDDQFSVERPDGSNFTLKIRSTKLEDSAMYFCASKPAGPRSYEQYFGPGTRLTVT.

The gene calls are TRBV5-6 and TRBJ2-6; D perhaps matches TRBD1 (5 bases). The CDR3 consists of 15 residues. CDR1 SGHDT and CDR2 YYEEEE come from the germline V gene. Trimming stripped 4 bases from V and 4 bases from J, with 12 bases between. The CDR3: CASSTRQGGANVLTF. Written as DNA, the CDR3 is TGTGCCAGCAGCACGCGCCAGGGAGGGGCCAACGTCCTGACTTTC.

The rearrangement uses TRBV4-2 and TRBJ1-2; TRBD1 is a possible D gene (5 bases). Trimming removed 0 bases from V and 0 bases from J, with 14 bases in between. The CDR3 consists of 17 residues. Germline lookup yields CDR1 LGHNA and CDR2 YNFKEQ. The CDR3 is CASSQDIREDSNYGYTF. CDR3 in DNA: TGTGCCAGCAGCCAAGATATCAGGGAGGACTCTAACTATGGCTACACCTTC.